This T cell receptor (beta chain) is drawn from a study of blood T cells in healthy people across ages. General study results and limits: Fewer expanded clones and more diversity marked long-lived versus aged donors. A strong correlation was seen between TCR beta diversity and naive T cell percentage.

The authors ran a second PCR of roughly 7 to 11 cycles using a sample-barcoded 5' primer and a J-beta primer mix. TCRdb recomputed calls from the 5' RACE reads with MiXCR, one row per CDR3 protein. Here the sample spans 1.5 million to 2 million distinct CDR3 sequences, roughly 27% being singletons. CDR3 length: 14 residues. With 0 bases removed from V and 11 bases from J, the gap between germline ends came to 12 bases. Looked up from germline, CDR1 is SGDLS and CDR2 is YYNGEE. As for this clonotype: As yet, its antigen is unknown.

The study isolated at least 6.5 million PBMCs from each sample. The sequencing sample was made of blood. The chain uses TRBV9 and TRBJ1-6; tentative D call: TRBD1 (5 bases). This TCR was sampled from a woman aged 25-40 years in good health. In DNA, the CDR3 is TGTGCCAGCAGCGTAGGTGGGGGAGGTCCACCCCTCCACTTT. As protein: CASSVGGGGPPLHF. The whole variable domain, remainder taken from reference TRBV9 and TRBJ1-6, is DSGVTQTPKHLITATGQRVTLRCSPRSGDLSVYWYQQSLDQGLQFLIQYYNGEERAKGNILERFSAQQFPDLHSELNLSSLELGDSALYFCASSVGGGGPPLHFGNGTRLTVT.